This T cell receptor (beta chain) was obtained from a study of blood T cell repertoires in COVID-19. Study-wide background: PBMCs, B-cell-depleted T cells, or T cells were the source of the cDNA or gDNA that made up the material.

Authors' methods: Researchers report that nucleated cell counts were estimated from reference gene primer amplification. Measured with immunoSEQ multiplex PCR; TCRdb has only the in-frame clones, and not every one. Clone size and V and J calls were adopted from that table, with D and trimming inferred from the DNA. The sample carries about 150,000 clones, around 82% recorded once. CDR3 length: 14 residues. Germline CDR1 is MDHEN and CDR2 is SYDVKM. With 6 bases removed from V and 4 bases from J, the gap between germline ends came to 15 bases. The clonotype was recovered from a woman aged 45-65 years with acute or convalescent COVID-19. The chain uses TRBV28 and TRBJ1-2; TRBD1 might be the D (6 bases). Sequenced input: peripheral blood. The CDR3 is CASSGAAGVYGYTF. CDR3 nucleotide sequence: TGTGCCAGCAGCGGGGCGGCAGGGGTCTATGGCTACACCTTC.